Listed below are T cell receptor beta chains from one sample, sequenced in a study of blood T cell repertoires in COVID-19. Assay: immunoSEQ multiplex PCR; the TCRdb copy retains only in-frame clones and omits some. The data contain some 300,000 clones, 88% of them singletons. What was sequenced was peripheral blood. The source is a woman in her thirties who had recovered from COVID-19. The conserved cysteine and the conserved F or W are not part of the CDR3 here.

V gene: TRBV6-5; J gene: TRBJ1-5; CDR3 protein: ASSPQLAGPNPQH
V gene: TRBV28; J gene: TRBJ1-5; CDR3 protein: ASSFIGRNSNQPQH
V gene: TRBV7-6; J gene: TRBJ1-1; CDR3 protein: ASSLGQGENTEAF
V gene: TRBV5-6; J gene: TRBJ2-7; CDR3 protein: ASSSWTGNYEQY
V gene: TRBV2; J gene: TRBJ2-7; CDR3 protein: ASKNGGTVEQY
V gene: TRBV7-2; J gene: TRBJ1-6; CDR3 protein: ASSLVGASPLH
V gene: TRBV3-1/TRBV3-2; J gene: TRBJ1-2; CDR3 protein: ASSLPGTGEGYT
V gene: TRBV30; J gene: TRBJ1-1; CDR3 protein: AWSLGEGATRTF
V gene: TRBV5-1; J gene: TRBJ2-6; CDR3 protein: ASSEASGANVLT
V gene: TRBV4-2; J gene: TRBJ1-3; CDR3 protein: ASSQGISGNTIY
V gene: TRBV4-2; J gene: TRBJ1-3; CDR3 protein: ASSQDDFSGNTIY
V gene: TRBV28; J gene: TRBJ1-5; CDR3 protein: ASRGTGGDQPQH
V gene: TRBV30; J gene: TRBJ1-6; CDR3 protein: AWSESHSPLH
V gene: TRBV19; J gene: TRBJ2-7; CDR3 protein: ASSIPNTGTAEQY
V gene: TRBV29-1; J gene: TRBJ2-3; CDR3 protein: SVGTGDITDTQY
V gene: TRBV28; J gene: TRBJ1-6; CDR3 protein: ASSLYAGTGDSPLH
V gene: TRBV3-1/TRBV3-2; J gene: TRBJ2-7; CDR3 protein: ASTSTSGGAEQY
V gene: TRBV28; J gene: TRBJ1-4; CDR3 protein: ASRGAGTNEKLF
V gene: TRBV11-2; J gene: TRBJ2-1; CDR3 protein: ASSLAIGGHNEQF
V gene: TRBV5-1; J gene: TRBJ1-6; CDR3 protein: ASSLVAGGNSPLH
V gene: TRBV19; J gene: TRBJ1-4; CDR3 protein: ASSPQGGEKLF
V gene: TRBV5-1; J gene: TRBJ1-5; CDR3 protein: ASSPQGVSNQPQH
V gene: TRBV6-5; J gene: TRBJ1-1; CDR3 protein: ASRRQETEAF
V gene: TRBV5-1; J gene: TRBJ2-1; CDR3 protein: ASSPLAFGNEQF
V gene: TRBV7-8; J gene: TRBJ1-5; CDR3 protein: ASIHGIERDQPQH
V gene: TRBV28; J gene: TRBJ2-5; CDR3 protein: ASSDLVETQY
V gene: TRBV6-5; J gene: TRBJ1-1; CDR3 protein: ASRPTRNTEAF
V gene: TRBV10-3; J gene: TRBJ2-3; CDR3 protein: AISESRGSTDTQY
V gene: TRBV6-5; J gene: TRBJ2-7; CDR3 protein: ASSYQGITYEQY
V gene: TRBV7-8; J gene: TRBJ1-1; CDR3 protein: ASSLAHRRMNTEAF
V gene: TRBV12-3/TRBV12-4; J gene: TRBJ2-1; CDR3 protein: ASSLSGQGGQF
V gene: TRBV7-2; J gene: TRBJ2-7; CDR3 protein: ASSLGQD
V gene: TRBV7-2; J gene: TRBJ2-5; CDR3 protein: ASSIYTSGKETQY